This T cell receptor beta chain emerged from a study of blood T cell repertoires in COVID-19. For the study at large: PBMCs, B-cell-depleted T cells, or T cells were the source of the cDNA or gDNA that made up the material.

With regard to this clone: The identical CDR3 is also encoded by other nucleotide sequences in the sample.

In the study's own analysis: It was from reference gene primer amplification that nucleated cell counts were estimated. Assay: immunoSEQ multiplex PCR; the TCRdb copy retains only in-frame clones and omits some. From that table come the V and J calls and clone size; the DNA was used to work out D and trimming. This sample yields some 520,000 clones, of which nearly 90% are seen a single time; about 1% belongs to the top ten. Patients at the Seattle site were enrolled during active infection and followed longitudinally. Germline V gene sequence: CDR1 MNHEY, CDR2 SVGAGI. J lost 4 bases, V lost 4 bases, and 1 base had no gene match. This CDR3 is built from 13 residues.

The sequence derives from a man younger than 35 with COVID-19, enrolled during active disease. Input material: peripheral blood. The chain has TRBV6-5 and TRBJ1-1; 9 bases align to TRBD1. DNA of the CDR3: TGTGCCAGCAGTTTGGGACAGGGCACTGAAGCTTTCTTT. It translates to CASSLGQGTEAFF.